These 5 T cell receptor beta chains were all obtained from the same sample, sequenced in a study of cytomegalovirus exposure and HLA in healthy donors. The PCR ran on 60 Vbeta and 13 Jbeta primers. Here immunoSEQ multiplex PCR was the method, and the copy in TCRdb shows in-frame clones only, minus some. The data contain about 120,000 clones, approximately 72% of them singletons. Sequencing used PBMCs. Receptors were obtained from a man in his sixties in good health and CMV-seropositive.

This rearrangement joins TRBV7-2 to TRBJ2-1; 12 positions agree with TRBD2. The CDR3 totals 16 residues. Germline trimming cut 2 bases from V and 4 bases from J; bases unmatched to any gene: 3. Per germline, CDR1 SGHTA and CDR2 FQGNSA. CDR3 sequence: CASSLRTSGVYNEQFF. The CDR3 DNA is TGTGCCAGCAGCTTAAGGACTAGCGGGGTTTACAATGAGCAGTTCTTC.

The chain joins TRBV30 to TRBJ1-1; 8 bases line up with TRBD1. This CDR3 is built from 14 residues. J gave up 4 bases and V 4 bases, and 8 bases lay outside the gene matches. In germline, CDR1 is GTSNPN, CDR2 SVGIG (reference sequence). The CDR3 coding sequence is TGTGCCTGGACCCACCTTACAGGGGGCACTGAAGCTTTCTTT. As protein: CAWTHLTGGTEAFF.

A few counts support this clone. J is TRBJ2-7 and V is TRBV9; 8 positions agree with TRBD1. Per the germline V gene, CDR1 is SGDLS and CDR2 is YYNGEE. The CDR3 has 15 residues. The trim removed 0 bases at V and 7 bases at J, leaving 9 bases unmatched. As DNA, the CDR3 is TGTGCCAGCAGCGTAGGGGGACAGGCCCTTTGGGAGCAGTACTTC. As protein: CASSVGGQALWEQYF. The full variable domain, with the rest looked up from reference TRBV9 and TRBJ2-7, is DSGVTQTPKHLITATGQRVTLRCSPRSGDLSVYWYQQSLDQGLQFLIQYYNGEERAKGNILERFSAQQFPDLHSELNLSSLELGDSALYFCASSVGGQALWEQYFGPGTRLTVT.

V gene TRBV10-2 combines with J gene TRBJ2-7; D is ambiguous. The CDR3 has 14 residues. The V gene's germline CDR1 is WSHSY and CDR2 SAAADI. Trimming stripped 4 bases from V and 0 bases from J, with 10 bases between. The CDR3 DNA reads TGCGCCAGCAGTGTCACAATTCCCTCCTACGAGCAGTACTTC. As protein: CASSVTIPSYEQYF.

CDR3: CASSLGQGRDYGYTF. In DNA, the CDR3 is TGTGCCAGCAGCTTGGGCCAGGGTAGAGACTATGGCTACACCTTC. The J gene is TRBJ1-2, the V gene TRBV5-5; a possible D gene is TRBD1 (5 bases). The CDR3 consists of 15 residues. Deletions cut 0 bases from V and 3 bases from J, with 12 bases between. The germline V gene has CDR1 SGHKS and CDR2 YYEKEE (reference sequence).